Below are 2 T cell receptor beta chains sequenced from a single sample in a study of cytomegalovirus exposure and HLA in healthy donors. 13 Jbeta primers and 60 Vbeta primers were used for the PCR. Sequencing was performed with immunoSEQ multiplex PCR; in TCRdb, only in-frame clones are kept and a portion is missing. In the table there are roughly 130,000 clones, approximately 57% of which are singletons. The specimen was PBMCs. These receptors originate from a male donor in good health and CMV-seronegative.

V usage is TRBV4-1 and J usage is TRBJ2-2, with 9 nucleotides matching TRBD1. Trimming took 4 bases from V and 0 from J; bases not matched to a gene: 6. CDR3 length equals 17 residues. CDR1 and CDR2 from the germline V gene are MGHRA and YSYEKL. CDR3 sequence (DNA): TGCGCCAGCAGCCGTCTAGGGACAGGGTCGAACACCGGGGAGCTGTTTTTT. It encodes CASSRLGTGSNTGELFF.

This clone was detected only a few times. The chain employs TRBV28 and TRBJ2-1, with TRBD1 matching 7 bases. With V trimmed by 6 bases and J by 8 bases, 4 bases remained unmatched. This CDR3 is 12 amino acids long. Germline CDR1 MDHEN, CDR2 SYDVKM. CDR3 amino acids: CASRSQGYEQFF. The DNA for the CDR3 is TGTGCCAGCAGATCACAGGGGTATGAGCAGTTCTTC.